These 2 T cell receptor beta chains originate from one sample sequenced in a study of early stage breast cancer tumors (dated by TCRdb to between 2016 and 2019). Library method: the immunoSEQ multiplex PCR assay. This is the immuneACCESS table as TCRdb keeps it, with only in-frame sequences that have V and J called. A part of the clones is gone; compared with another copy, unresolved V genes explain less than half, and the rest is unexplained. Recorded for this sample are around 50,000 clones; 83% of them occurred a single time. Together, the top ten hold about 1.4% of the sample. The sample comprised blood. Source of these receptors: a person in their fifties or sixties with breast cancer.

This clone was seen more than once but under ten times. The rearrangement joins TRBV2 to TRBJ2-2; D is uncertain. Germline CDR1 and CDR2: SNHLY and FYNNEI. V lost 4 bases and J lost 4, with 10 bases in between. CDR3 length: 14 residues. The CDR3 loop is CASSVAAPTGELFF. CDR3 bases: TGTGCCAGCAGTGTTGCAGCGCCCACCGGGGAGCTGTTTTTT.

The rearrangement uses TRBV28 and TRBJ2-5; 7 bases align to TRBD1. CDR1 is MDHEN and CDR2 is SYDVKM in the germline V gene. The CDR3 has 15 residues. With V trimmed by 4 bases and J by 4 bases, 9 bases remained unmatched. CDR3 coding DNA: TGTGCCAGCAGTTCCGAAGGGGACAGAGGAGAGACCCAGTACTTC. This codes for CASSSEGDRGETQYF.